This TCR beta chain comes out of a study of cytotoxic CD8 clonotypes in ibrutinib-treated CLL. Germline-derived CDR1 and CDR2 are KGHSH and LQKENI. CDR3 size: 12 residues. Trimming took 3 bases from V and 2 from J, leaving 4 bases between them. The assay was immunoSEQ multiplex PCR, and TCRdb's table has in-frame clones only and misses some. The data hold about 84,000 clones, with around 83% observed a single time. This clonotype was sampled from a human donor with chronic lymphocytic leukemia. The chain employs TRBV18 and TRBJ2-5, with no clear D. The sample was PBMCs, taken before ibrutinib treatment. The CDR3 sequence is CASSPQQETQYF. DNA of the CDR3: TGTGCCAGCTCACCCCAGCAAGAGACCCAGTACTTC.